This TCR beta chain emerged from a study of beta chain features in type 1 diabetes. Study-wide context: Healthy donors, compared against patients, showed similar age, gender and cell yields.

Germline CDR1 reads SGHTA; CDR2 reads FQGNSA. Trimming at V came to 6 bases and at J to 5 bases, leaving 4 bases not matched to a gene. The CDR3 length is 14 residues. Each sorted population was over 98% pure. Expressed TCRB transcripts were sequenced after all isolated RNA was converted to cDNA. Sequenced by immunoSEQ multiplex PCR; TCRdb stores in-frame clones only, minus some. The sample carries hundreds of thousands of clones, roughly 16% recorded once. This clone was counted between two and nine times. The chain combines TRBV7-2 with TRBJ1-5; TRBD1 agrees at 10 bases. The TCR sequence derives from a man between 18 and 29 years old in good health. Sequencing used naive CD4+ T cells from blood. The DNA of the CDR3 is TGTGCCAGCAGGCGGACAGGGGGTGATCAGCCCCAGCATTTT. Protein: CASRRTGGDQPQHF.